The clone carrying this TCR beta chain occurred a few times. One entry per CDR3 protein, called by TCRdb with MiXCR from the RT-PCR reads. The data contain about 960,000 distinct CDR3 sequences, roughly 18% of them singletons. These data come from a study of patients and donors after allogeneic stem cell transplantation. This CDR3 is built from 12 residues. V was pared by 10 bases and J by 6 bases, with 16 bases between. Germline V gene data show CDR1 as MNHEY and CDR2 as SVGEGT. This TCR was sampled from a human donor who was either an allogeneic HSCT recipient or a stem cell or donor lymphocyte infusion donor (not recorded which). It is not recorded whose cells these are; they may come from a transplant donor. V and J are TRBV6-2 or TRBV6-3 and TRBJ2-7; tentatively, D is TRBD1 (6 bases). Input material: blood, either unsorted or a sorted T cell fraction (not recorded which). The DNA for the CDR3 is TGTGCCATCAGGCAGGGGTATGGCGAGCAGTACTTC. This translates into CAIRQGYGEQYF.